A selection of T cell receptor beta chains follows, all from one sample in a study of CD8+ T cells in alopecia areata. Profiled with immunoSEQ multiplex PCR; TCRdb holds only in-frame clones, not every one. The sample contains about 120,000 clones, 50% to 55% of which appear only once. Sequences were derived from CD4+ T cells sorted from blood, sampled at week 4, from a patient treated with tofacitinib. The receptors originated from a human donor with alopecia areata. The CDR3 runs from the conserved cysteine through the conserved F or W. The D gene is left open where the match is weak. Clone size appears in some rows only: once, few, many, or a class for an expanded clone.

TRBD1	.	TRBV2	TRBJ1-5	TGTGCCAGCAGACCCGACAGGGGAGGCAATCAGCCCCAGCATTTT	CASRPDRGGNQPQHF
TRBD2	.	TRBV30	TRBJ2-7	TGTGCCTGGAGTGCCGGGAGGAAGGACGAGCAGTACTTC	CAWSAGRKDEQYF
.	.	TRBV4-1	TRBJ2-2	TGCGCCAGCAGCCAAGGGTCCTTCGCCGGGGAGCTGTTTTTT	CASSQGSFAGELFF
TRBD1	.	TRBV29-1	TRBJ2-7	TGCAGCGTTGAAGATGGACAGGGAAAGGGCTACGAGCAGTACTTC	CSVEDGQGKGYEQYF
.	few	TRBV12-5	TRBJ2-2	TGTGCTAGTGGTTTGGTAGTTGGACAGCCGAACACCGGGGAGCTGTTTTTT	CASGLVVGQPNTGELFF
.	.	TRBV7-2	TRBJ2-5	TGTGCCAGCAGCTCCGGGTTAAACTGGGAGACCCAGTACTTC	CASSSGLNWETQYF
TRBD1	.	TRBV18	TRBJ1-2	TGTGCCAGCTCACCTACACCTTTGGACAGGGCGGGCCTGGAGGGCTACACCTTC	CASSPTPLDRAGLEGYTF
TRBD2	.	TRBV4-2	TRBJ2-7	TGTGCCAGCAGCCAAGTGGGCGTAGCGGGTGTGTCCTACGAGCAGTACTTC	CASSQVGVAGVSYEQYF
TRBD1	few	TRBV5-4	TRBJ1-1	TGTGCCGGGCGGGACAGGGATAAAACTGAAGCTTTCTTT	CAGRDRDKTEAFF
.	once	TRBV6-5	TRBJ1-5	TGTGCCAGCGGGGAGTTTAGCAATCAGCCCCAGCATTTT	CASGEFSNQPQHF
TRBD2	.	TRBV10-2	TRBJ2-5	TGCGCCAGCAGTGTGATAGCGGGAGAGACCCAGTACTTC	CASSVIAGETQYF
TRBD1	few	TRBV27	TRBJ1-1	TGTGCCAGCAGAAAACAGGGGGCGCGCACTGAAGCTTTCTTT	CASRKQGARTEAFF
TRBD1	.	TRBV29-1	TRBJ2-3	TGCAGCGTTATGGGACAGGGGGCGTCTGATACGCAGTATTTT	CSVMGQGASDTQYF
TRBD1	.	TRBV5-1	TRBJ2-5	TGCGCCAGCAGCCCGGCGGGACAGGTTGAGACCCAGTACTTC	CASSPAGQVETQYF
.	.	TRBV9	TRBJ1-4	TGTGCCAGCAGCGTAGCAGGATATAATGAAAAACTGTTTTTT	CASSVAGYNEKLFF
.	few	TRBV7-2	TRBJ1-2	TGTGCCAGCAGCTCCCTACAGGGAAATGGCTACACCTTC	CASSSLQGNGYTF
TRBD1	.	TRBV7-3	TRBJ1-1	TGTGCCAGCAGACGAACAGGGGACGCATCATCGGAGGCTTTCTTT	CASRRTGDASSEAFF
.	.	TRBV29-1	TRBJ1-5	TGCAGCGTTGTTCCCGTAGGTTGGGCGGGCAATCAGCCCCAGCATTTT	CSVVPVGWAGNQPQHF
TRBD2	.	TRBV9	TRBJ2-1	TGTGCCAGCAGCGTAGGCCTAGCGGGAGCGTACAATGAGCAGTTCTTC	CASSVGLAGAYNEQFF
.	once	TRBV2	TRBJ2-6	TGTGCCAGCGGGGGAGTGATCTCTGGGGCCAACGTCCTGACTTTC	CASGGVISGANVLTF
.	few	TRBV30	TRBJ1-1	TGTGCCTGGAGGGGACCAAACACTGAAGCTTTCTTT	CAWRGPNTEAFF
TRBD2	.	TRBV2	TRBJ2-2	TGTGCCAGCAGATCCAGCGGGACGAACACCGGGGAGCTGTTTTTT	CASRSSGTNTGELFF
TRBD1	.	TRBV29-1	TRBJ2-1	TGCAGCGTTGGGGGCTACGACAGGGTTAACAATGAGCAGTTCTTC	CSVGGYDRVNNEQFF
TRBD2	.	TRBV5-1	TRBJ2-5	TGCGCCAGCAGCTCCCTAGCGGGAGAGGAGAGGACCCAGTACTTC	CASSSLAGEERTQYF
TRBD1	.	TRBV18	TRBJ1-2	TGTGCCAGCTCACCGACAGGGGATGGCTACACCTTC	CASSPTGDGYTF
.	few	TRBV28	TRBJ1-6	TGTGCCAGCAGTTCTCAGGGGACGGGTAATTCACCCCTCCACTTT	CASSSQGTGNSPLHF
TRBD1	.	TRBV30	TRBJ1-5	TGTGCCTGGAGTGAAGGGCAGGGGGCGATGGAGCCCCAGCATTTT	CAWSEGQGAMEPQHF
.	.	TRBV29-1	TRBJ2-3	TGCAGCGTCCCTCGACAGGCGGATACGCAGTATTTT	CSVPRQADTQYF
TRBD2	.	TRBV15	TRBJ2-3	TGTGCCACCAGCTCGCGGGGGGGCCCGGCAGATACGCAGTATTTT	CATSSRGGPADTQYF
.	.	TRBV30	TRBJ1-2	TGTGCCTGGAGTTTAACCGGGGCCTATGGCTACACCTTC	CAWSLTGAYGYTF
.	.	TRBV6-6	TRBJ2-7	TGTGCCAGCAGTCCCGACAGGCGCTACGAGCAGTACTTC	CASSPDRRYEQYF
.	.	TRBV30	TRBJ1-1	TGTGCCTGGACGAGGACTGAAGCTTTCTTT	CAWTRTEAFF
.	many	TRBV6-5	TRBJ2-7	TGTGCCAGCAGACGTCAGGGCTCAGGGAACGAGCAGTACTTC	CASRRQGSGNEQYF
.	.	TRBV29-1	TRBJ2-5	TGCAGCGTTGAGTTAATGCGGAACCAGTACTTC	CSVELMRNQYF
.	.	TRBV9	TRBJ2-6	TGTGCCAGCAGCGTTACGGACGGTGGGGCCAACGTCCTGACTTTC	CASSVTDGGANVLTF
TRBD1	.	TRBV5-4	TRBJ2-1	TGTGCCAGCAGCTTGCCGTCAGGGACAGGGCTAAATGAGCAGTTCTTC	CASSLPSGTGLNEQFF
.	.	TRBV25-1	TRBJ1-2	TGTGCCAGCAGGGGGGATCAGGGATTCACTGGCTACACCTTC	CASRGDQGFTGYTF
TRBD1	few	TRBV29-1	TRBJ2-4	TGCAGCACAAGGGACAGCGAAAACATTCAGTACTTC	CSTRDSENIQYF
TRBD1	few	TRBV15	TRBJ1-2	TGTGCCACCAGCAGAGATGCGGTGCAGGGGGCGTACTATGGCTACACCTTC	CATSRDAVQGAYYGYTF
.	.	TRBV4-1	TRBJ2-3	TGCGCCAGCAGCCAAGAACAGGACTGGGGGCCCTTAAAGGAGTATTTT	CASSQEQDWGPLKEYF
.	few	TRBV29-1	TRBJ2-4	TGCAGCGTTCGACAGCGAGCCAAAAACATTCAGTACTTC	CSVRQRAKNIQYF
.	few	TRBV30	TRBJ1-2	TGTGCCTGGAGTGCATTGAGGCGAGGGAGCTACACCTTC	CAWSALRRGSYTF
.	.	TRBV7-3	TRBJ2-2	TGTGCCAGCAGCTTGGGGAAGGGCGGGACCGGGGAGCTGTTTTTT	CASSLGKGGTGELFF
.	once	TRBV7-3	TRBJ1-6	TGTGCCAGCAGCCACTATAATTCACCCCTCCACTTT	CASSHYNSPLHF
.	.	TRBV30	TRBJ1-6	TGTGCCTGGAGTGGCCCCGGGAGAACTAATTCACCCCTCCACTTT	CAWSGPGRTNSPLHF
.	.	TRBV6-1	TRBJ1-2	TGTGCCAGCATCCGCCAAGGGTCTAACTATGGCTACACCTTC	CASIRQGSNYGYTF
.	.	TRBV30	TRBJ2-2	TGTGCCTGGCAAACCGGGACATCCAAAACCGGGGAGCTGTTTTTT	CAWQTGTSKTGELFF
.	.	TRBV9	TRBJ2-3	TGTGCCAGCAGCGTAGCTAGGGGTACAGATACGCAGTATTTT	CASSVARGTDTQYF
TRBD2	.	TRBV29-1	TRBJ2-3	TGCAGCGTTGAAGACAGATTTGGGCTAGCGGGCGATACGCAGTATTTT	CSVEDRFGLAGDTQYF
.	.	TRBV2	TRBJ2-5	TGTGCCAGCAAGGCAGGCCCCCAAGAGACCCAGTACTTC	CASKAGPQETQYF
TRBD2	.	TRBV4-1	TRBJ2-7	TGCGCCAGCAGCCAACCGGCTAGCGGGAACTACGAGCAGTACTTC	CASSQPASGNYEQYF
TRBD1	.	TRBV5-6	TRBJ1-1	TGTGCCAGCAAAGACAGGGGATGGGACACTGAAGCTTTCTTT	CASKDRGWDTEAFF
.	.	TRBV4-1	TRBJ2-5	TGCGCCAGCAGCCAGGTAGAACAAGAGACCCAGTACTTC	CASSQVEQETQYF
TRBD2	few	TRBV14	TRBJ2-1	TGTGCCAGCAGCCAGACTAGCGGGAGTCTCGATGAGCAGTTCTTC	CASSQTSGSLDEQFF
.	.	TRBV9	TRBJ1-6	TGTGCCAGCAGCGTGAGCGGACAGCTTTATAATTCACCCCTCCACTTT	CASSVSGQLYNSPLHF